This TCR beta chain was profiled in a study of post-analysis software for immune sequencing data. Study as a whole: Clinical courses comprised relapsing-remitting, secondary progressive and progressive-relapsing multiple sclerosis.

The V gene end was trimmed by 0 bases and the J gene end by 5 bases; junction bases not matched to a gene: 8. CDR1 SQVTM and CDR2 ANQGSEA come from the germline V gene. CDR3 length: 15 amino acids. The TCR beta cDNA libraries carried unique molecular identifiers. Input populations of 1 to 10 million T cells gave rise to 500,000 to 600,000 cDNA molecules. TCRdb used MiXCR to reprocess the PCR reads, holding one entry per CDR3 protein. This table holds about 460,000 distinct CDR3 sequences, roughly 45% found once. Overall study results and limits: Compared with controls, patients showed significantly lower normalized Chao1 diversity. TRBV5-6, TRBV5-1 and TRBV20-1 belonged to a set of about 5 TRBV segments that were more frequent in patients than controls. Under F measure analysis, samples from one preparation batch co-clustered strongly.

In its sample, this clonotype was seen a few times. Its target is not known. The clonotype was recovered from a girl between 10 and 17 years old with multiple sclerosis. The sample was blood. The chain uses TRBV29-1 and TRBJ2-7, with 9 nucleotides matching TRBD2. The CDR3 spells CSVEDDPAGGHEQYF. CDR3 DNA sequence: TGCAGCGTTGAAGACGATCCAGCGGGAGGCCACGAGCAGTACTTC.